This T cell receptor (beta chain) is from a study of control samples from healthy donors and cancer patients. This clone came up once. The junction differs from germline at one of its ends, possibly a read error. Some clones are missing from TCRdb's copy, which holds only in-frame ones; the method was immunoSEQ multiplex PCR. In the table there are about 180,000 clones, around 91% of which are singletons. The CDR3 has 12 residues. CDR1 and CDR2 from the germline V gene are LGHNA and YSLEER. The sequence was obtained from a woman between 50 and 59 years old in good health. The chain links TRBV4-3 to TRBJ2-7; no definite D call. Sequencing input: blood. CDR3 sequence: CASSQQHGGRHF. The CDR3 region has the DNA TGCGCCAGCAGCCAACAACACGGTGGTCGGCACTTC.